This T cell receptor (beta chain) was captured by sequencing in a study of T cells in Graves' hyperthyroidism and ophthalmopathy. Whole-study findings and limits: By a 13 V-J model, ophthalmopathy was set apart from stable hyperthyroidism.

The CDR3 runs to 14 residues. V trimming: 6 bases; J trimming: 3 bases; junction bases outside the gene matches: 7. Ten or more counts support this clonotype. Its target is unknown. Graves' hyperthyroidism qualified as stable when ophthalmopathy did not progress within 18 months. Newly diagnosed hyperthyroidism patients aged 18 to 65 years had disease lasting under 2 months. Those patients with uncontrolled infection, other autoimmune disease, pregnancy or lactation were excluded. Template material for amplifying TCR beta CDR3 regions consisted of RNA transcripts. TCR CDR3 underwent first-round RT-PCR with the HTBI primer set. TCRdb fed the multiplex PCR reads into MiXCR, producing one record per CDR3 protein. The sample contains under 350,000 distinct CDR3 sequences, 20% to 25% of which appear only once.

The V and J genes are TRBV12-3 or TRBV12-4 and TRBJ1-1; 7 bases line up with TRBD1. The receptor comes from a woman aged 45 to 65 with Graves' hyperthyroidism. Sequenced material: blood. The CDR3 is CASRRRGLDTEAFF. The CDR3 region has the DNA TGTGCCAGCAGAAGAAGGGGGCTGGACACTGAAGCTTTCTTT.